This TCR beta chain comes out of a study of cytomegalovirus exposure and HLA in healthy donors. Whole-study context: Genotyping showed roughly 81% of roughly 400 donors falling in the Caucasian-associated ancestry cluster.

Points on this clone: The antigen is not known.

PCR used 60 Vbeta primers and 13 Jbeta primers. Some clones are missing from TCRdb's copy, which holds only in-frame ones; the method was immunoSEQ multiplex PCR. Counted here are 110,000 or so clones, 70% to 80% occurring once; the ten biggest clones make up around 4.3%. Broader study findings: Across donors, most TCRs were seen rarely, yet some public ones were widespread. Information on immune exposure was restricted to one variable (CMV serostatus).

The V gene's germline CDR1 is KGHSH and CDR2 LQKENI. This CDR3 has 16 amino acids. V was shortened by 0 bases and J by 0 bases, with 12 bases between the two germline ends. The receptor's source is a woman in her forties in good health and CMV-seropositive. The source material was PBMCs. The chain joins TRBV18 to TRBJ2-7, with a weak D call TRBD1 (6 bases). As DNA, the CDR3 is TGTGCCAGCTCACCACCGAAGACAGGTCACTCCTACGAGCAGTACTTC. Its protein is CASSPPKTGHSYEQYF.